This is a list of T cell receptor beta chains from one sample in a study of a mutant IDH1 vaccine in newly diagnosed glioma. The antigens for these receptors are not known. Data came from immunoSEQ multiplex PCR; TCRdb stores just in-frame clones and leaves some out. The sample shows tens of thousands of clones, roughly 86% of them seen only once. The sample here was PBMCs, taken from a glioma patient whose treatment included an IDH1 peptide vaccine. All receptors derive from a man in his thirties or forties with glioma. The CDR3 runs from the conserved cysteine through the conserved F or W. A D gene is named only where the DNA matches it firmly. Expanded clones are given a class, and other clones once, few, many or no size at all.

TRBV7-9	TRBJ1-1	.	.	CASSPDRHTEAFF	TGTGCCAGCAGCCCCGACAGGCACACTGAAGCTTTCTTT
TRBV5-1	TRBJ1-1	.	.	CASATHTKEGTEAFF	TGCGCCAGCGCCACCCACACCAAAGAGGGTACTGAAGCTTTCTTT
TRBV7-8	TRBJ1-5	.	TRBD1	CASSLNLVLSGQNQPQHF	TGTGCCAGCAGCTTAAATTTAGTCTTGTCGGGACAGAATCAGCCCCAGCATTTT
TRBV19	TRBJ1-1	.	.	CASSQQGGNTEAFF	TGTGCCAGTAGTCAACAGGGAGGCAACACTGAAGCTTTCTTT
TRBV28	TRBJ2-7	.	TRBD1	CASGTGSYEQYF	TGTGCCAGTGGGACAGGCTCCTACGAGCAGTACTTC
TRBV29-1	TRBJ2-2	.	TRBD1	CSVGGGQSVTGELFF	TGCAGCGTAGGTGGGGGACAGAGCGTGACCGGGGAGCTGTTTTTT
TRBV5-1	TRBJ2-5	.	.	CASSLTGPEETQYF	TGCGCCAGCAGCTTGACAGGCCCCGAAGAGACCCAGTACTTC
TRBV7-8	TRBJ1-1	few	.	CASRRGDTEAFF	TGTGCCAGCAGGAGGGGGGACACTGAAGCTTTCTTT
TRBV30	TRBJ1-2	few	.	CAWSIGAGGYTF	TGTGCCTGGAGTATTGGAGCGGGGGGCTACACCTTC
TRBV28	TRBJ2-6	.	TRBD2	CASSSPGLAVSGANVLTF	TGTGCCAGCAGTTCACCGGGACTAGCGGTCTCTGGGGCCAACGTCCTGACTTTC
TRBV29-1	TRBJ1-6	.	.	CSVEPPDPYGPPYNSPLHF	TGCAGCGTTGAACCCCCGGACCCGTACGGGCCACCTTATAATTCACCCCTCCACTTT
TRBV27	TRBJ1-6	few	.	CASSLNGNSPLHF	TGTGCCAGCAGTTTAAACGGGAATTCACCCCTCCACTTT
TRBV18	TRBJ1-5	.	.	CASSGRGYQPQHF	TGTGCCAGCTCAGGACGGGGATATCAGCCCCAGCATTTT
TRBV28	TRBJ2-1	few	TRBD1	CASSIDQGAIYNEQFF	TGTGCCAGCAGTATCGATCAGGGGGCCATTTACAATGAGCAGTTCTTC
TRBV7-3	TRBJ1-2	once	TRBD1	CASSRDRGQGGYTF	TGTGCCAGCAGCCGGGACAGGGGGCAGGGTGGCTACACCTTC
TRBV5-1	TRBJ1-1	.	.	CASSRRFDRTNTEAFF	TGCGCCAGCAGCCGACGGTTCGACAGAACGAACACTGAAGCTTTCTTT
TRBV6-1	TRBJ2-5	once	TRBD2	CATLHGGETQYF	TGTGCCACGCTACACGGGGGGGAGACCCAGTACTTC
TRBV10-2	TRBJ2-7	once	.	CASKAGDYEQYF	TGCGCCAGCAAGGCAGGGGACTACGAGCAGTACTTC
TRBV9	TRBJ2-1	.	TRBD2	CASSGQAGPSYNEQFF	TGTGCCAGCAGCGGACAAGCGGGACCCTCCTACAATGAGCAGTTCTTC
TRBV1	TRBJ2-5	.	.	CTSSQDRETQYF	TGCACCAGCAGCCAAGATAGAGAGACCCAGTACTTC
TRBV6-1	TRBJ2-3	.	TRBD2	CASDTGTSGKNTQYF	TGTGCCAGCGATACCGGGACTAGCGGGAAAAATACGCAGTATTTT
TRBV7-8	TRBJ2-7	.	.	CASSFSIGYEQYF	TGTGCCAGCAGCTTTAGTATCGGGTACGAGCAGTACTTC
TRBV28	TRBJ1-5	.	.	CASSLSPDSNQPQHF	TGTGCCAGCAGTTTATCCCCGGATAGCAATCAGCCCCAGCATTTT
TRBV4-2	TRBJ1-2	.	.	CASSQDLEGSGGYTF	TGTGCCAGCAGCCAAGATCTGGAAGGGTCTGGGGGCTACACCTTC
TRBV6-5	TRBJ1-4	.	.	CASARTAVNEKLFF	TGTGCCAGCGCCCGGACAGCTGTTAATGAAAAACTGTTTTTT
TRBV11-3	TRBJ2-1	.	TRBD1	CASSLYHRDRGDNEQFF	TGTGCCAGCAGCTTATACCACCGGGACAGGGGAGACAATGAGCAGTTCTTC
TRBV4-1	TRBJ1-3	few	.	CASSQITGPSSGNTIYF	TGCGCCAGCAGCCAAATCACAGGGCCTAGCTCTGGAAACACCATATATTTT
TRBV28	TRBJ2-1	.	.	CASKSQGLWEQFF	TGTGCCAGCAAATCGCAGGGGCTGTGGGAGCAGTTCTTC
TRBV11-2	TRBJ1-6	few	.	CASSLESYNSPLHF	TGTGCCAGCAGCTTAGAATCCTACAATTCACCCCTCCACTTT
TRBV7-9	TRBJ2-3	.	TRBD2	CASSLSAGVMDTQYF	TGTGCCAGCAGCTTGAGTGCGGGGGTGATGGATACGCAGTATTTT
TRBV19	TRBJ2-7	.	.	CASSIERASSYEQYF	TGTGCCAGTAGTATAGAAAGGGCGAGCTCCTACGAGCAGTACTTC
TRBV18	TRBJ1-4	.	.	CASSPTLQGQLEKLFF	TGTGCCAGCTCACCAACCCTCCAAGGACAGCTTGAAAAACTGTTTTTT
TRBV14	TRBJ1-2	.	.	CASSPGTSYGYTF	TGTGCCAGCAGCCCCGGGACAAGCTATGGCTACACCTTC
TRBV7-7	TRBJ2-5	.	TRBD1	CASSLEGAQETQYF	TGTGCCAGCAGCTTAGAGGGGGCCCAAGAGACCCAGTACTTC
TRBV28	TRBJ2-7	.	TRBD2	CATTHPSGGESSYEQYF	TGTGCCACCACCCACCCTAGCGGGGGCGAGAGCTCCTACGAGCAGTACTTC
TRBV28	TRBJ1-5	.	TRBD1	CASSFLFPRGLPGNQPQHF	TGTGCCAGCAGTTTTCTGTTCCCTAGGGGGCTCCCAGGGAATCAGCCCCAGCATTTT
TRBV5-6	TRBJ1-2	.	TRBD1	CASSLGDRGYGYTF	TGTGCCAGCAGCTTGGGGGACAGGGGTTACGGCTACACCTTC
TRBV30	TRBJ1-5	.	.	CAWSVFGQPQHF	TGTGCCTGGAGTGTATTTGGTCAGCCCCAGCATTTT
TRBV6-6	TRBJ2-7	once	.	CASSYDGRSYEQYF	TGTGCCAGCAGTTACGACGGTCGCTCCTACGAGCAGTACTTC
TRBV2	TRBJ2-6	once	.	CASGFGGANVLTF	TGTGCCAGCGGTTTCGGAGGGGCCAACGTCCTGACTTTC
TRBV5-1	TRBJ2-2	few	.	CASSLDKIPANTGELFF	TGCGCCAGCAGCTTGGACAAGATTCCCGCGAACACCGGGGAGCTGTTTTTT
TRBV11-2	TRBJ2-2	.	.	CASSLIGLGGPRTGELFF	TGTGCCAGCAGCTTGATAGGTCTTGGGGGCCCCAGGACCGGGGAGCTGTTTTTT
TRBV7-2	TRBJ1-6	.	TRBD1	CASSLGTGGPPLHF	TGTGCCAGCAGCTTAGGGACAGGGGGACCCCCCCTCCACTTT
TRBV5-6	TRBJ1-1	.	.	CASSLDLGVMNTEAFF	TGTGCCAGCAGCTTGGATTTAGGAGTCATGAACACTGAAGCTTTCTTT
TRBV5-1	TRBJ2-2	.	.	CASSLGTANTGELFF	TGCGCCAGCAGCCTGGGGACCGCGAACACCGGGGAGCTGTTTTTT
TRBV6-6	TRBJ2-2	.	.	CASGYANTGELFF	TGTGCCAGCGGGTACGCGAACACCGGGGAGCTGTTTTTT
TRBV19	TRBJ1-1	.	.	CASSIRGQGSEAFF	TGTGCCAGTAGTATTCGGGGGCAAGGGTCTGAAGCTTTCTTT
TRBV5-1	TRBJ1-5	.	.	CASSLDGVSYNQPQHF	TGCGCCAGCAGCTTGGATGGGGTCAGTTACAATCAGCCCCAGCATTTT
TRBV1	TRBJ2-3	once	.	CTSRPGLVGTDTQYF	TGCACCAGCAGACCGGGACTAGTAGGCACAGATACGCAGTATTTT
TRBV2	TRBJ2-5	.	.	CASSGEETQYF	TGTGCCAGCAGTGGTGAAGAGACCCAGTACTTC
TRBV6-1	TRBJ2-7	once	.	CASSEEHSYEQYF	TGTGCCAGCAGTGAAGAGCACTCCTACGAGCAGTACTTC
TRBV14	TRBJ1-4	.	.	CASSQFDRSRATNEKLFF	TGTGCCAGCAGCCAATTCGACAGGTCTCGAGCAACTAATGAAAAACTGTTTTTT
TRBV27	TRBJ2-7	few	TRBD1	CASSFSAGTGGYEQYF	TGTGCCAGCAGTTTCTCTGCCGGGACAGGGGGTTACGAGCAGTACTTC
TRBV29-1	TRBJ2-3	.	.	CSVEDRGYGTQYF	TGCAGCGTTGAAGATCGGGGGTACGGTACGCAGTATTTT